This T cell receptor beta chain was observed in a study of shared clonotypes between healthy human individuals. Findings and limits, study-wide: A few donors showed sharing of around 5.3% of naive CD4 clonotypes. Larger estimated richness was generally recorded for naive subsets relative to memory subsets.

The CDR3 is 13 amino acids. Germline values: CDR1 SGHRS, CDR2 YFSETQ. Trimming took off 1 base at V and 6 bases at J, with 9 bases between the two ends. Authors' processing steps: As immunoSEQ supplied junction-only sequences (without quality scores), filtering differed. Repertoires were generated with immunoSEQ multiplex PCR, while TCRdb's copy carries only in-frame clones and drops some. That table gives V, J and clone size, and the DNA gave D and trimming. Of 2 million to 2.5 million clones listed, 90% to 96% are singletons. Notes on this clone: Its specificity is unknown.

The chain is built from TRBV5-1 and TRBJ2-3; the D gene is possibly TRBD2 (6 bases). The source is a man between 18 and 29 years old in good health. Specimen: naive CD4+ T cells sorted from blood. Noted subset: CD45RA+ positively selected. CDR3 amino acids: CASSLRELDTQYF. The CDR3 region has the DNA TGCGCCAGCAGCTTGCGGGAGTTGGATACGCAGTATTTT.